This TCR beta chain originates from a study of cytomegalovirus exposure and HLA in healthy donors. PCR used 60 Vbeta primers and 13 Jbeta primers. Sequenced by immunoSEQ multiplex PCR; TCRdb stores in-frame clones only, minus some. Found here are 200,000 to 250,000 clones, about two thirds of them singletons; the top ten hold about 3%. Study observations and caveats: Upon later analysis, HLA-associated TCR beta chains proved more clonally expanded than other, equally common chains.

The CDR3 has 14 amino acids. Per germline, CDR1 SGHNT and CDR2 YENEEA. Trimming took 5 bases from V and 5 from J; bases not matched to a gene: 5. Turning to this clone: Its antigen remains unknown.

This TCR was recovered from a man aged 40-55 years in good health and CMV-seropositive. This chain joins TRBV11-3 and TRBJ2-3, with 9 nucleotides matching TRBD2. Sequenced sample: PBMCs. Here the CDR3 DNA reads TGTGCCAGCAGCGGCGGGGGGGCGAGAGATACGCAGTATTTT. Translation: CASSGGGARDTQYF.